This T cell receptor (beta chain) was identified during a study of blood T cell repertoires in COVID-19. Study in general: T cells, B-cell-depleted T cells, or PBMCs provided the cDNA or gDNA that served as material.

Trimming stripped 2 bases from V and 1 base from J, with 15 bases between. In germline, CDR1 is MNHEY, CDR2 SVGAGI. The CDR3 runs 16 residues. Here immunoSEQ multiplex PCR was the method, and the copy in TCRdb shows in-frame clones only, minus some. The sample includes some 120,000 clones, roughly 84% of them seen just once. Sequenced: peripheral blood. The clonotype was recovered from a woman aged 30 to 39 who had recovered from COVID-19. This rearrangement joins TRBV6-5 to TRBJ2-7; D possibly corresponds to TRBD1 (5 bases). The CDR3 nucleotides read TGTGCCAGCAGTTACCGACAGCAGACCGTATCCTACGAGCAGTACTTC. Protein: CASSYRQQTVSYEQYF.